This TCR beta chain came from a study of blood T cell repertoires in COVID-19. On the study more broadly: Sources were T cells, B-cell-depleted T cells, or PBMCs; the material itself was cDNA or gDNA.

V shed 3 bases, J shed 7 bases, and the junction held 19 bases outside the gene matches. The CDR3 is made up of 18 amino acids. The germline gives CDR1 DFQATT, CDR2 SNEGSKA (reference sequence). Data came from immunoSEQ multiplex PCR; TCRdb stores just in-frame clones and leaves some out. The sample has about 200,000 clones, 85% seen once. V and J are TRBV20-1 and TRBJ1-5, with 9 bases fitting TRBD1. The specimen sequenced was peripheral blood. This sequence was found in a person between 70 and 80 years old with COVID-19, enrolled during active disease. CDR3 sequence: CSASPETHTGGWGQPQHF. CDR3 nucleotides: TGCAGTGCTAGTCCCGAAACCCACACAGGGGGCTGGGGGCAGCCCCAGCATTTT.